The rows below give T cell receptor beta chains drawn from one sample of a study of cytomegalovirus exposure and HLA in healthy donors. TCRdb's copy holds only in-frame clones and misses some; the assay was immunoSEQ multiplex PCR. The table shows about 200,000 clones, with roughly four fifths occurring only once. The sample taken for sequencing was PBMCs. The receptors were gathered from a woman in her 50s in good health and CMV-seropositive. CDR3s include the opening cysteine and the closing phenylalanine or tryptophan. The order of the fields is D gene, V gene, J gene, clone size, CDR3 protein, CDR3 DNA. A D gene is named only where the DNA matches it firmly. For some rows the clone size is stated as once, few or many, or as a class when expanded; others skip it.

-,TRBV5-1,TRBJ2-5,-,CASSLGQWPETQYF,TGCGCCAGCAGCTTGGGGCAGTGGCCGGAGACCCAGTACTTC
-,TRBV25-1,TRBJ1-4,many,CASSERRTNEKLFF,TGTGCCAGCAGTGAGAGGCGGACTAATGAAAAACTGTTTTTT
-,TRBV11-2,TRBJ1-2,-,CASSLDFLGRVLTWTGYTF,TGTGCCAGCAGCTTAGATTTCTTGGGCAGGGTCCTAACCTGGACTGGCTACACCTTC
TRBD1,TRBV19,TRBJ1-5,-,CASSSQGGLSNQPQHF,TGTGCCAGTAGTTCACAGGGGGGATTGAGCAATCAGCCCCAGCATTTT
-,TRBV19,TRBJ2-3,-,CASRGDTDTQYF,TGTGCCAGTAGAGGGGACACAGATACGCAGTATTTT
-,TRBV7-3,TRBJ2-1,-,CASSPTSNNEQFF,TGTGCCAGCAGCCCTACGTCTAACAATGAGCAGTTCTTC
-,TRBV5-1,TRBJ1-4,-,CASSFGGALNEKLFF,TGCGCCAGCAGCTTCGGAGGGGCTCTGAATGAAAAACTGTTTTTT
TRBD2,TRBV7-6,TRBJ2-2,-,CASSFLGTSGNTGELFF,TGTGCCAGCAGCTTCCTTGGGACTAGCGGGAACACCGGGGAGCTGTTTTTT
TRBD1,TRBV27,TRBJ1-6,-,CASRRRDSYNSPLHF,TGTGCCAGCAGACGCCGGGACAGCTATAATTCACCCCTCCACTTT
-,TRBV21-1,TRBJ1-1,-,CASSKRPGTGGGEAFF,TGTGCCAGCAGCAAACGTCCCGGGACAGGGGGGGGTGAAGCTTTCTTT
TRBD2,TRBV7-6,TRBJ2-7,-,CASRTSGRACSYEQYF,TGTGCCAGCAGGACTAGCGGGAGGGCATGCTCCTACGAGCAGTACTTC
TRBD2,TRBV30,TRBJ2-3,-,CAWSNLAAYTDTQYF,TGTGCCTGGAGTAACCTAGCGGCCTACACAGATACGCAGTATTTT
-,TRBV9,TRBJ2-7,-,CASSVATVSLHEQYF,TGTGCCAGCAGCGTAGCTACTGTGAGCTTACACGAGCAGTACTTC
TRBD2,TRBV5-1,TRBJ2-7,-,CASSGGLAGVHEQYF,TGCGCCAGCAGCGGGGGACTAGCGGGAGTCCACGAGCAGTACTTC
TRBD2,TRBV5-4,TRBJ2-2,-,CASKSALAGNTGELFF,TGTGCCAGCAAATCGGCACTAGCGGGAAACACCGGGGAGCTGTTTTTT
-,TRBV11-2,TRBJ2-5,-,CASSLVSRPETQYF,TGTGCCAGCAGCTTAGTATCGCGGCCCGAGACCCAGTACTTC
-,TRBV7-2,TRBJ1-5,few,CASSLAGGRDQPQHF,TGTGCCAGCAGCTTAGCGGGGGGACGAGATCAGCCCCAGCATTTT
-,TRBV7-2,TRBJ1-2,-,CASSLFTGDYGYTF,TGTGCCAGCAGCTTATTCACCGGGGACTATGGCTACACCTTC
-,TRBV18,TRBJ1-4,-,CASSPLQLTNEKLFF,TGTGCCAGCTCACCACTTCAGTTAACTAATGAAAAACTGTTTTTT
-,TRBV15,TRBJ1-4,-,CATSRDAGSTNEKLFF,TGTGCCACCAGCAGAGATGCAGGGTCAACTAATGAAAAACTGTTTTTT
-,TRBV5-4,TRBJ2-5,-,CASSSARASQETQYF,TGTGCCAGCAGCTCCGCCAGGGCCTCCCAAGAGACCCAGTACTTC
-,TRBV7-9,TRBJ1-4,-,CASSLAVGGLHEKLFF,TGTGCCAGCAGCTTAGCGGTCGGGGGACTCCATGAAAAACTGTTTTTT
-,TRBV11-3,TRBJ2-2,-,CASSLRTGENTGELFF,TGTGCCAGCAGCTTAAGAACAGGAGAGAACACCGGGGAGCTGTTTTTT
TRBD1,TRBV7-2,TRBJ1-6,-,CASSLRQGAENSPLHF,TGTGCCAGCAGCTTGAGGCAGGGGGCGGAAAATTCACCCCTCCACTTT
TRBD1,TRBV5-4,TRBJ2-5,-,CASSLQGAWETQYF,TGTGCCAGCAGCTTACAGGGGGCTTGGGAGACCCAGTACTTC
-,TRBV9,TRBJ2-1,-,CASSVGLNSYNEQFF,TGTGCCAGCAGCGTAGGACTAAACTCCTACAATGAGCAGTTCTTC
-,TRBV10-2,TRBJ2-5,-,CASSVAGQETQYF,TGCGCCAGCAGTGTGGCGGGTCAAGAGACCCAGTACTTC
TRBD1,TRBV4-1,TRBJ1-2,-,CASSQVQGVSGYTF,TGCGCCAGCAGCCAAGTTCAGGGGGTGAGTGGCTACACCTTC
-,TRBV7-2,TRBJ1-5,-,CASSLGQGQPQHF,TGTGCCAGCAGCTTAGGCCAGGGGCAGCCCCAGCATTTT
TRBD1,TRBV5-1,TRBJ2-1,-,CASRREQGDNEQFF,TGCGCCAGCAGGAGAGAACAGGGGGACAATGAGCAGTTCTTC
-,TRBV28,TRBJ1-1,few,CASSLNSGGVGPKTEAFF,TGTGCCAGCAGTTTAAATAGTGGAGGGGTTGGTCCGAAAACTGAAGCTTTCTTT
-,TRBV18,TRBJ1-4,-,CASSATATNEKLFF,TGTGCCAGCTCAGCGACTGCAACTAATGAAAAACTGTTTTTT
-,TRBV7-2,TRBJ2-3,-,CASSPLGLTSTDTQYF,TGTGCCAGCAGCCCGCTTGGGCTAACTAGCACAGATACGCAGTATTTT
-,TRBV5-8,TRBJ1-6,-,CASSLARESFVGHSPLHF,TGTGCCAGCAGCTTGGCCAGGGAAAGCTTTGTAGGGCATTCACCCCTCCACTTT
-,TRBV5-5,TRBJ2-7,-,CASSLAGVSSYEQYF,TGTGCCAGCAGCTTGGCAGGGGTCAGCTCCTACGAGCAGTACTTC
-,TRBV19,TRBJ1-6,-,CASSVQGLSPLHF,TGTGCCAGTAGCGTCCAGGGTCTCTCACCCCTCCACTTT
TRBD1,TRBV11-2,TRBJ2-7,-,CASSLDGTGSGEQYF,TGTGCCAGCAGCTTAGACGGGACAGGGTCTGGCGAGCAGTACTTC